The 14 T cell receptor beta chains below were found in one sample sequenced in a study of cytomegalovirus exposure and HLA in healthy donors. PCR amplification relied on 60 Vbeta primers (plus 13 Jbeta primers). Assay: immunoSEQ multiplex PCR; the TCRdb copy retains only in-frame clones and omits some. Seen here are some 150,000 clones, more than 75% observed once, and the top ten hold approximately 1.5%. The sequenced material came from PBMCs. The receptors originated from a male donor in good health and CMV-seronegative.

The V and J genes are TRBV19 and TRBJ1-6; no clear D. From germline, CDR1 is LNHDA and CDR2 SQIVND (reference sequence). Trimming shortened V by 1 base and J by 11 bases, and 15 bases separated the two germline ends. The CDR3 totals 15 residues. The CDR3 reads CASSIAPGEAAPLHF. CDR3 in DNA: TGTGCCAGTAGTATAGCTCCTGGTGAGGCGGCACCCCTCCACTTT.

In this sample, this clone turned up a few times. The chain uses TRBV2 and TRBJ2-3; D not certain. The CDR3 length is 12 residues. V was shortened by 6 bases and J by 3 bases, with 7 bases between the two germline ends. CDR1 is SNHLY, CDR2 FYNNEI, per germline. The CDR3 region is CASSYRTDTQYF. DNA for the CDR3: TGTGCCAGCAGCTACCGGACAGATACGCAGTATTTT.

V gene TRBV5-1 combines with J gene TRBJ2-1; a weak D match, TRBD1 (6 bases). The length of the CDR3 is 13 residues. The V gene lost 5 bases and the J gene lost 6 bases, with 12 bases spanning the gap. Germline V gene sequence: CDR1 SGHRS, CDR2 YFSETQ. The CDR3 coding sequence is TGCGCCAGCAGACAGGGAGAGGGCAATGAGCAGTTCTTC. It specifies CASRQGEGNEQFF.

The chain uses TRBV11-2 and TRBJ1-3, with TRBD1 matching over 11 bases. Per germline, CDR1 SGHAT and CDR2 FQNNGV. After removal of 5 bases from V and 2 bases from J, the junction contained 2 bases not matched to a gene. The CDR3 is 15 residues long. CDR3 nucleotides: TGTGCCAGCAGCATGGGACAGGGGGCTGGAAACACCATATATTTT. It yields the protein CASSMGQGAGNTIYF.

The chain recombines TRBV5-4 with TRBJ2-1; D call uncertain. Germline CDR1 is SGHNT and CDR2 is YYREEE (reference sequence). CDR3 size: 13 residues. V was cut by 1 base and J by 10 bases, with 12 bases left in between. The CDR3 reads CASSLFRGSEQFF. The CDR3 DNA reads as TGTGCCAGCAGCTTGTTTAGAGGTTCCGAGCAGTTCTTC.

The chain has TRBV4-2 and TRBJ2-5; D is perhaps TRBD1 (6 bases). The DNA end favors TRBJ2-7, so the J call may be wrong. This CDR3 has 18 amino acids. CDR1 is LGHNA, CDR2 YNFKEQ, per germline. The CDR3 coding sequence is TGTGCCAGCAGCCAAGCCAAAACCCACAGGGAAGGACCCTACGAGCAGTACTTC. Translating gives CASSQAKTHREGPYEQYF.

This chain uses TRBV19 with TRBJ2-7; the match to TRBD1 covers 9 bases. Germline V CDR1 and CDR2: LNHDA, SQIVND (reference sequence). Trimming took 10 bases from V and 5 from J; bases not matched to a gene: 9. There are 13 residues in the CDR3. The DNA for the CDR3 is TGTGCCACCGGACAGGGGTTAAGGAACGAGCAGTACTTC. Translation: CATGQGLRNEQYF.

This chain links TRBV30 with TRBJ2-3; 9 bases fit TRBD2. This CDR3 comprises 14 residues. Unmatched junction bases numbered 2, after V lost 1 base and J lost 3 bases. Germline loops: CDR1 GTSNPN, CDR2 SVGIG (reference sequence). DNA of the CDR3: TGTGCCTGGAGTGGTCTAGCGGGGACAGATACGCAGTATTTT. Amino acids: CAWSGLAGTDTQYF.

The chain is built from TRBV11-3 and TRBJ2-2; 8 nucleotides agree with TRBD2. The J segment lost 2 bases and the V segment lost 5 bases, leaving 4 bases of the junction unmatched. Germline values: CDR1 SGHNT, CDR2 YENEEA. The CDR3 is 15 amino acids. CDR3: CASSTTSANTGELFF. The CDR3 DNA follows: TGTGCCAGCAGCACGACTAGCGCCAACACCGGGGAGCTGTTTTTT.

This rearrangement joins TRBV7-8 to TRBJ1-2, with 8 nucleotides matching TRBD1. The CDR3 has 15 amino acids. Germline-derived CDR1 and CDR2 are SGHVS and FQNEAQ. The junction had 8 bases not matched to a gene; V was cut back by 4 bases and J by 4 bases. CDR3 bases: TGTGCCAGCAGCTCCCCGGGGACAGGAATCTATGGCTACACCTTC. It translates to CASSSPGTGIYGYTF.

The V call is TRBV18, the J call TRBJ2-7, with 9 bases that match TRBD2. V was clipped by 0 bases and J by 6 bases; unmatched bases: 9. This CDR3 contains 16 residues. Germline-derived CDR1 and CDR2 are KGHSH and LQKENI. CDR3 nucleotide sequence: TGTGCCAGCTCACCACCGCATAGCGGGGGTAGGTCCGAGCAGTACTTC. Translation gives CASSPPHSGGRSEQYF.

This chain joins TRBV27 and TRBJ2-7; weak D call: TRBD1 (6 bases). From germline, CDR1 is MNHEY and CDR2 SMNVEV (reference sequence). Trimming took 5 bases from V and 6 from J, leaving 14 bases between them. The CDR3 is made up of 13 amino acids. Here the CDR3 reads CASSPRARGEQYF. The CDR3 region has the DNA TGTGCCAGCAGTCCCCGGGCCAGGGGCGAGCAGTACTTC.

The genes are TRBV5-6 and TRBJ2-4; the match to TRBD2 covers 7 bases. The ends lost 1 base at V and 5 bases at J; junction bases unmatched: 9. CDR1 and CDR2 (germline): SGHDT, YYEEEE. The CDR3 loop spans 16 amino acids. This chain's CDR3 is CASSLKFTSVENIQYF. In DNA form, the CDR3 reads TGTGCCAGCAGCTTGAAGTTCACTAGCGTTGAAAACATTCAGTACTTC.

The chain is built from TRBV7-2 and TRBJ2-5; 7 bases are a match to TRBD2. Germline trimming cut 0 bases from V and 0 bases from J; bases unmatched to any gene: 7. The CDR3 spans 17 residues. Germline CDR1 reads SGHTA; CDR2 reads FQGNSA. The CDR3 here is CASSLAPASGDQETQYF. DNA of the CDR3: TGTGCCAGCAGCTTAGCCCCGGCTAGCGGAGACCAAGAGACCCAGTACTTC.